Listed here are 18 T cell receptor beta chains from one sample, sequenced in a study of PD-L1 blockade in urothelial cancer. Repertoires were generated with immunoSEQ multiplex PCR, while TCRdb's copy carries only in-frame clones and drops some. The table shows around 100,000 clones, with about 90% occurring only once. Source: PBMCs, taken around atezolizumab (anti-PD-L1) treatment. These receptors came from an elderly woman with urothelial cancer.

The chain links TRBV19 to TRBJ1-2; tentative D call: TRBD1 (6 bases). This CDR3 is built from 15 residues. Trimming shortened V by 2 bases and J by 8 bases, and 18 bases separated the two germline ends. Germline CDR1 LNHDA, CDR2 SQIVND (reference sequence). The CDR3 DNA reads TGTGCCAGTAGTATAATTTTGGACAGCGTAACGGGCTACACCTTC. It codes for CASSIILDSVTGYTF.

This clone appeared a single time. The chain joins TRBV5-1 to TRBJ2-5; TRBD2 agrees at 9 bases. Germline trimming cut 4 bases from V and 5 bases from J; bases unmatched to any gene: 15. The germline V gene has CDR1 SGHRS and CDR2 YFSETQ. The CDR3 is made up of 17 amino acids. CDR3 sequence: CASSPNPTSGLGETQYF. CDR3 nucleotides: TGCGCCAGCAGCCCCAACCCCACTAGCGGGTTGGGGGAGACCCAGTACTTC. The full variable domain, rest sourced from reference TRBV5-1 and TRBJ2-5, is KAGVTQTPRYLIKTRGQQVTLSCSPISGHRSVSWYQQTPGQGLQFLFEYFSETQRNKGNFPGRFSGRQFSNSRSEMNVSTLELGDSALYLCASSPNPTSGLGETQYFGPGTRLLVL.

This clone was picked up one time. V usage is TRBV6-1 and J usage is TRBJ1-1; TRBD1 might be the D (6 bases). Germline values: CDR1 MNHNS, CDR2 SASEGT. The CDR3 runs to 16 residues. V was trimmed by 0 bases and J by 3 bases, leaving 14 bases between them. The CDR3 sequence: CASSEAGGRGYTEAFF. As DNA, the CDR3 is TGTGCCAGCAGTGAAGCGGGGGGGCGCGGGTACACTGAAGCTTTCTTT.

The genes are TRBV5-6 and TRBJ1-3; D is perhaps TRBD1 (5 bases). CDR1 SGHDT and CDR2 YYEEEE come from the germline V gene. The CDR3 is made up of 17 amino acids. V lost 2 bases and J 4 bases, leaving 19 bases between the germline ends. The CDR3 is CASSLTGRGSSGNTIYF. Here the CDR3 DNA reads TGTGCCAGCAGCTTAACGGGGAGGGGATCAAGCGGAAACACCATATATTTT.

The chain is built from TRBV10-3 and TRBJ1-3, with D hard to call. Germline-derived CDR1 and CDR2 are ENHRY and SYGVKD. V was clipped by 10 bases and J by 0 bases, with 13 bases between them. This CDR3 is built from 14 residues. CDR3 residues: CATWGGPSGNTIYF. The CDR3 DNA is TGTGCCACTTGGGGAGGACCCTCTGGAAACACCATATATTTT.

The CDR3 is CASSVDLAGGTNEQFF. The DNA for the CDR3 is TGTGCCAGCAGTGTCGACCTAGCGGGAGGGACCAATGAGCAGTTCTTC. The rearrangement uses TRBV6-1 and TRBJ2-1; 12 bases align to TRBD2. Per germline, CDR1 MNHNS and CDR2 SASEGT. The V gene end was trimmed by 4 bases and the J gene end by 6 bases; junction bases not matched to a gene: 7. The length of the CDR3 is 16 residues.

The CDR3 spells CASSRNAGGINTGELFF. Here the CDR3 DNA reads TGCGCCAGCAGCAGGAACGCTGGCGGGATCAATACCGGGGAGCTGTTTTTT. The V call is TRBV5-1, the J call TRBJ2-2; maybe TRBD2 (6 bases). CDR1 and CDR2 from the germline V gene are SGHRS and YFSETQ. This CDR3 contains 17 residues. Deletions cut 4 bases from V and 5 bases from J, with 21 bases between.

The genes are TRBV6-1 and TRBJ2-2, with D unclear. The CDR3 covers 14 residues. The V gene's germline CDR1 is MNHNS and CDR2 SASEGT. V was clipped by 11 bases and J by 5 bases, with 18 bases between them. The CDR3 sequence is CAWSLEAFTGELFF. The DNA for the CDR3 is TGTGCCTGGTCGCTCGAGGCTTTTACCGGGGAGCTGTTTTTT.

The chain uses TRBV19 and TRBJ1-2; perhaps TRBD1 as D (6 bases). Per germline, CDR1 LNHDA and CDR2 SQIVND (reference sequence). V was cut by 7 bases and J by 4 bases, with 19 bases left in between. There are 15 residues in the CDR3. Here the CDR3 reads CASTTGTQIIYGYTF. Written as DNA, the CDR3 is TGTGCCAGTACCACCGGGACACAAATCATCTATGGCTACACCTTC.

This chain joins TRBV6-6 and TRBJ1-1; 11 bases match TRBD1. Germline CDR1 MNHNY, CDR2 SVGAGI (reference sequence). Unmatched junction bases numbered 5, after V lost 4 bases and J lost 4 bases. This CDR3 region has 15 residues. This CDR3 reads CASSSRDRGITEAFF. CDR3 nucleotides: TGTGCCAGCAGTTCCCGGGACAGGGGGATCACTGAAGCTTTCTTT.

The V gene is TRBV11-2, the J gene TRBJ2-7; 7 bases are shared with TRBD1. In germline, CDR1 is SGHAT, CDR2 FQNNGV. This CDR3 comprises 15 residues. V dropped 4 bases and J dropped 2; count of bases not matched to a gene: 8. CDR3 sequence (DNA): TGTGCCAGCAGCTACGACCGACAGGGACCCTACGAGCAGTACTTC. The encoded protein is CASSYDRQGPYEQYF.

V is TRBV2 and J is TRBJ1-2; the match to TRBD1 covers 11 bases. This CDR3 comprises 16 residues. Trimming cost V 6 bases and J 7 bases; bases outside gene matches: 13. Germline V gene sequence: CDR1 SNHLY, CDR2 FYNNEI. The CDR3 region is CASRDDRDRGVSGYTF. The CDR3 bases are TGTGCCAGCAGGGACGATCGGGACAGGGGGGTCTCTGGCTACACCTTC. The full variable domain, with the rest looked up from reference TRBV2 and TRBJ1-2, is EPEVTQTPSHQVTQMGQEVILRCVPISNHLYFYWYRQILGQKVEFLVSFYNNEISEKSEIFDDQFSVERPDGSNFTLKIRSTKLEDSAMYFCASRDDRDRGVSGYTFGSGTRLTVV.

The chain carries TRBV4-1 and TRBJ1-1, with D perhaps TRBD1 (6 bases). V was trimmed by 0 bases and J by 4 bases, leaving 15 bases between them. The CDR3 totals 16 residues. Germline CDR1 MGHRA, CDR2 YSYEKL. As DNA, the CDR3 is TGCGCCAGCAGCCAAGATGGGCAGGGGTGGACCACTGAAGCTTTCTTT. Protein sequence: CASSQDGQGWTTEAFF.

The chain couples TRBV10-3 to TRBJ2-5, with TRBD1 as a possible D gene (6 bases). The CDR3 totals 13 residues. V was trimmed by 0 bases and J by 8 bases, leaving 10 bases between them. Germline V gene lookup returns CDR1 ENHRY and CDR2 SYGVKD. The CDR3 coding sequence is TGTGCCATCAGTGAGTCGGGGGCCACCACCCAGTACTTC. Protein sequence: CAISESGATTQYF.

The rearrangement links TRBV14 to TRBJ2-1; 8 nucleotides agree with TRBD2. The CDR3 is made up of 18 amino acids. Germline CDR1 is SGHDN and CDR2 is FVKESK. Losses at the gene ends were 0 bases for V and 4 bases for J; bases not matched to a gene: 11. The CDR3 here is CASSQDPALAGFYNEQFF. As DNA, the CDR3 is TGTGCCAGCAGCCAAGATCCCGCCCTAGCGGGTTTTTACAATGAGCAGTTCTTC.

The rearrangement uses TRBV7-9 and TRBJ1-4; possible D gene TRBD1, 5 bases. Germline V gene data show CDR1 as SEHNR and CDR2 as FQNEAQ (reference sequence). V gave up 6 bases and J gave up 6 bases, with 17 bases separating them. The CDR3 is 15 amino acids. The CDR3 region has the DNA TGTGCCAGCAGTACCCAGGGCGCAGCCGATGAAAAACTGTTTTTT. It is translated as CASSTQGAADEKLFF.

CDR3 sequence reads: CASSWTGGQETQYF. As DNA, the CDR3 is TGTGCCAGCAGCTGGACAGGGGGCCAGGAGACCCAGTACTTC. V usage is TRBV7-6 and J usage is TRBJ2-5, with 11 bases fitting TRBD1. CDR1 and CDR2 (germline): SGHVS, FNYEAQ. This CDR3 has 14 residues. V lost 4 bases and J lost 5; bases outside the gene matches: 3.

This rearrangement joins TRBV9 to TRBJ2-2; weak D call: TRBD1 (5 bases). There are 15 residues in the CDR3. Germline CDR1 is SGDLS and CDR2 is YYNGEE. V was shortened by 3 bases and J by 0 bases, with 9 bases between the two germline ends. CDR3 in DNA: TGTGCCAGCAGCGGACAGACCGCGAACACCGGGGAGCTGTTTTTT. Its protein is CASSGQTANTGELFF.